This T cell receptor beta chain comes out of a study of PD-1 blockade in classical Hodgkin lymphoma. Findings and caveats of the study: Compared with healthy donors, newly diagnosed patients reportedly showed lower baseline TCR diversity. The authors excluded patients who started nivolumab under 1 year after ASCT. Newly diagnosed patients and complete responders had comparable diversity at baseline.

A note on this clone: Its antigen is unidentified.

Time point described: cycle 4 day 1 (C4D1), after more than five weeks of nivolumab. After autologous stem cell transplantation all patients relapsed, and prior brentuximab vedotin exposure differed between cohorts. Under best response, outcomes were complete response, partial response or progressive disease. CDR3 length: 15 amino acids. The ends were cut back, 7 bases at V and 4 bases at J, with 19 bases in the middle. Germline V lookup: CDR1 MNHEY, CDR2 SMNVEV (reference sequence). The method was immunoSEQ multiplex PCR; TCRdb's version includes in-frame clones alone and lacks a portion of them. The table lists around 93,000 clones, 78% of them singletons.

The V call is TRBV27, the J call TRBJ2-5; TRBD1 is a possible D gene (7 bases). Sample: peripheral blood mononuclear cells (PBMCs), taken before the fourth cycle of nivolumab. The TCR sequence derives from a human donor with classical Hodgkin lymphoma. CDR3 sequence (DNA): TGTGCCAGCAAGACCCCAGGGGGGCACGGAGAGACCCAGTACTTC. Its protein product is CASKTPGGHGETQYF.